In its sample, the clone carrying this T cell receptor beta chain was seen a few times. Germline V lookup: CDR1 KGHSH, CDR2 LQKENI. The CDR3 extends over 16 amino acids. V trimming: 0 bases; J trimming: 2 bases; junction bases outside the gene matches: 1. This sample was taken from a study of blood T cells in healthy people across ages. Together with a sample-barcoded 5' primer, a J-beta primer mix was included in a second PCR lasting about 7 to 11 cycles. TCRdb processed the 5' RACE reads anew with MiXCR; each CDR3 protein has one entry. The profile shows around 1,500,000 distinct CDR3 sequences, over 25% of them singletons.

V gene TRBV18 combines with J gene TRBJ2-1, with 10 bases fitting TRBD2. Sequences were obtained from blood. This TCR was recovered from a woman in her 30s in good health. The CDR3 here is CASSPPSGGAYNEQFF. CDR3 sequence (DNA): TGTGCCAGCTCACCACCGAGCGGGGGGGCCTACAATGAGCAGTTCTTC.